Below, one T cell receptor beta chain is given with its context. Its antigen is unknown. Germline V gives CDR1 SGHDN, CDR2 FVKESK. The CDR3 length is 16 residues. V lost 4 bases, J lost 0 bases, and 7 bases stayed unmatched. These data are taken from a study of OX40 agonist ivuxolimab in advanced cancers. Across the whole study: Mean age 60 years, range roughly 23 to 79; 82.7% male. One hepatocellular carcinoma and two cutaneous melanoma patients partially responded.

The study's findings and limits: In general, CD8+ T cells held more expanded clones than CD4+ did, on average.

Here immunoSEQ multiplex PCR was the method, and the copy in TCRdb shows in-frame clones only, minus some. This table holds around 68,000 clones, roughly 86% found once. The clonotype comes from an adult with an advanced solid tumor such as melanoma, head and neck, liver or kidney cancer. The chain couples TRBV14 to TRBJ2-3; 7 bases agree with TRBD2. The input for sequencing was CD4+ or CD8+ T cells sorted from blood, taken in a trial of the OX40 agonist ivuxolimab. The CDR3 protein is CASSLTSGISTDTQYF. CDR3 in DNA: TGTGCCAGCAGCCTTACCAGCGGGATAAGCACAGATACGCAGTATTTT.